Listed below are T cell receptor beta chains from one sample, sequenced in a study of cytomegalovirus exposure and HLA in healthy donors. Method: immunoSEQ multiplex PCR; TCRdb's copy keeps in-frame clones and lacks some. Of 100,000 or so clones in the sample, approximately 82% were seen once. Sequencing was done on a sample of PBMCs. Receptors originate from a man aged 35-49 years in good health and CMV-seropositive. CDR3s leave out the opening cysteine and the closing phenylalanine or tryptophan. Each record gives: clone size, V gene, CDR3 protein. Rows give clone size only sometimes, using once, few, many, or a class for an expanded clone.

>few|TRBV19
ASSIILVGEQF
>.|TRBV2
ASRGGQGVTEAF
>.|TRBV7-9
ASSRDSSTGELF
>.|TRBV2
ASSDDAASAYEQY
>few|TRBV2
ASSTTGLDGELF
>.|TRBV7-2
ASSSQASNQPQH
>.|TRBV27
ASSSRQGPLAGDAGELF
>.|TRBV7-3
ASSSGSRDTQY
>.|TRBV18
ASSLLSGDLETQY
>.|TRBV9
ASSARDRSTGELF
>.|TRBV2
ASSEWQGSTGELF
>once|TRBV30
AWTDRGIYGYT
>few|TRBV2
ASSTGTGSQPQH
>few|TRBV4-3
ASSRGVSATGFQGNEQF
>.|TRBV6-1
ASSEATGANSPLH
>.|TRBV7-8
ASSRTSVNTGELF
>.|TRBV6-5
ASSPGSNLGYT
>.|TRBV27
ASSPRTDYNEQF
>.|TRBV28
ASSLVDRKNQPQH
>.|TRBV18
ASSRQGRYLNQPQH
>.|TRBV28
ASSRRSLAGGNNEQF
>.|TRBV7-9
ASSLEGGAGTEAF
>.|TRBV28
ASSLEVRNQPQH
>.|TRBV5-4
ASSRDRGYTGELF
>.|TRBV2
ASSARGGGIGYT
>.|TRBV5-1
ASRRDLQETQY
>.|TRBV11-3
ASSLDGLNTGELV
>.|TRBV9
ASSPRTSGLAGELF
>.|TRBV28
ASSSPFSGNTIY
>few|TRBV6-6
ASRDWRLQETQY
>few|TRBV5-5
ASSLPGTEAF
>once|TRBV5-6
ASSLWGGANTGELF
>.|TRBV30
AWSLGTGDGKLF
>once|TRBV7-6
ASSYYPGGSPSYEQY
>few|TRBV5-6
ASSQRQGRETQY
>few|TRBV7-9
ASSPPGDTEAF
>.|TRBV19
ASTPTGGHQPQH
>.|TRBV7-8
ASSLRMGGGNTIY
>many|TRBV19
ASSMGPGGYYGYT
>.|TRBV4-3
ASSQGQARSYNEQF
>.|TRBV15
ATSRDRGRGGAGSGELF
>.|TRBV4-2
ASSQEPTFRGDYGYT
>.|TRBV27
ASRNRTGGNYGYT